One sample yielded the 26 T cell receptor beta chains listed below, sequenced in a study of T cell clonotyping in hematopoietic cell transplantation. Some clones are missing from TCRdb's copy, which holds only in-frame ones; the method was immunoSEQ multiplex PCR. The table has around 17,000 clones, less than 80% seen once. The sample consisted of peripheral blood mononuclear cells. The receptors shown here come from an older woman in good health. Some clones in this sample may be carry-over from other donors' samples.

This clone was seen a handful of times. The chain uses TRBV25-1 and TRBJ1-2, with D hard to call. The V end lost 0 bases, the J end lost 7 bases, and 6 bases lay between the germline ends. Germline CDR1 reads MGHDK; CDR2 reads SYGVNS. The CDR3 covers 12 residues. CDR3 nucleotides: TGTGCCAGCAGTGAATACCGGGTTGGCTACACCTTC. Translating gives CASSEYRVGYTF.

The chain recombines TRBV2 with TRBJ2-7; TRBD1 matches 9 bases. V shed 7 bases, J shed 2 bases, and the junction held 9 bases outside the gene matches. This CDR3 region has 15 residues. The germline CDR1 and CDR2 sequences are SNHLY and FYNNEI. The CDR3 bases are TGTGCCAGCAAAGAACCGGGACAGGGCGCCTACGAGCAGTACTTC. Translated, it gives CASKEPGQGAYEQYF.

This chain joins TRBV4-3 and TRBJ2-7, with a possible D match to TRBD1 (5 bases). V was trimmed by 2 bases and J by 1 base, leaving 12 bases between them. The CDR3 sequence is 15 residues long. Germline assignment: CDR1 LGHNA and CDR2 YSLEER. CDR3 sequence: CASSQLSQGSYEQYF. In DNA form, the CDR3 reads TGCGCCAGCAGCCAATTAAGCCAGGGATCCTACGAGCAGTACTTC.

This clone was seen more than once but under ten times. The rearrangement uses TRBV9 and TRBJ1-2; the D is unclear. Trimming cost V 0 bases and J 8 bases, with 17 bases left between them. Germline CDR1 SGDLS, CDR2 YYNGEE. The CDR3 loop spans 15 amino acids. The CDR3 DNA is TGTGCCAGCAGCGTAGCCTCCCTGACGCGAGTGGGCTACACCTTC. Its translation: CASSVASLTRVGYTF.

The chain is built from TRBV29-1 and TRBJ2-7; D ambiguous. This CDR3 is built from 13 residues. Trimming cost V 4 bases and J 0 bases, with 10 bases left between them. Germline CDR1 is SQVTM and CDR2 is ANQGSEA. The CDR3 region is CSVASVNSYEQYF. DNA of the CDR3: TGCAGCGTTGCTAGTGTCAACTCCTACGAGCAGTACTTC.

The chain links TRBV30 to TRBJ1-1; TRBD1 agrees at 8 bases. Germline V gene data show CDR1 as GTSNPN and CDR2 as SVGIG (reference sequence). With V trimmed by 7 bases and J by 2 bases, 6 bases remained unmatched. The CDR3 has 13 amino acids. CDR3 loop: CASTGQVNTEAFF. The CDR3 DNA reads as TGTGCCTCCACGGGACAGGTTAACACTGAAGCTTTCTTT.

This chain uses TRBV27 with TRBJ2-3; D ambiguous. CDR1 and CDR2 from the germline V gene are MNHEY and SMNVEV (reference sequence). Trimming pared 3 bases from V and 2 bases from J, leaving 6 bases between. The CDR3 extends over 13 amino acids. CDR3: CASSFPNTDTQYF. The CDR3 DNA follows: TGTGCCAGCAGTTTCCCTAACACAGATACGCAGTATTTT.

In this sample, this clone turned up once. The gene calls are TRBV5-8 and TRBJ2-5; D gene uncertain. The CDR3 runs to 14 residues. V gave up 3 bases and J gave up 7 bases, with 16 bases separating them. Germline CDR1 SGHTS, CDR2 YDEGEE. The CDR3 bases are TGTGCCAGCAGCTCCCAGGTTCGAGGCGTGACCCAGTACTTC. Translated, it gives CASSSQVRGVTQYF.

The chain recombines TRBV9 with TRBJ1-2, with 9 bases fitting TRBD1. The CDR3 loop spans 17 amino acids. Germline assignment: CDR1 SGDLS and CDR2 YYNGEE. V was pared by 4 bases and J by 3 bases, with 13 bases of the junction left unmatched. The CDR3 region has the DNA TGTGCCAGCAGCCCCTCGGGACAGGGTATCTACTACTATGGCTACACCTTC. Translated, it gives CASSPSGQGIYYYGYTF.

The rearrangement uses TRBV28 and TRBJ1-5, with D unresolved. Between the trimmed V and J ends, which lost 8 bases and 1 base, there was a span of 12 bases. The CDR3 loop spans 14 amino acids. Germline V gene data show CDR1 as MDHEN and CDR2 as SYDVKM. The CDR3 region is CASSLLPSNQPQHF. CDR3 coding DNA: TGTGCCAGCTCATTGCTTCCGAGCAATCAGCCCCAGCATTTT.

The V and J genes are TRBV21-1 and TRBJ2-2; TRBD2 is taken as the D call from the table, unchecked against the DNA. TRBV21-1 is shown as a pseudogene. This CDR3 spans 16 amino acids. The CDR3 nucleotides are TGTGCCAGCAGCAATAATAAGCGGGAGAACTTCGGAGAGCTGTTTTTT. It is translated as CASSNNKRENFGELFF.

This chain joins TRBV4-2 and TRBJ2-7; 13 bases match TRBD2. The germline V gene has CDR1 LGHNA and CDR2 YNFKEQ. V shed 2 bases, J shed 5 bases, and the junction held 6 bases outside the gene matches. This CDR3 is built from 16 residues. In DNA, the CDR3 is TGTGCCAGCAGCCAAAAGGCTGGACTAGCGGGAGACGAGCAGTACTTC. Translated: CASSQKAGLAGDEQYF.

The chain joins TRBV7-2 to TRBJ2-3; D remains unclear. Germline CDR1 reads SGHTA; CDR2 reads FQGNSA. Trimming shortened V by 5 bases and J by 2 bases, and 5 bases separated the two germline ends. This CDR3 is 12 amino acids long. The CDR3 nucleotides read TGTGCCAGCAGCCTCTTCACAGATACGCAGTATTTT. This encodes CASSLFTDTQYF.

The gene calls are TRBV9 and TRBJ1-1; D ambiguous. Trimming cost V 7 bases and J 0 bases, with 10 bases left between them. The CDR3 contains 13 residues. Germline-derived CDR1 and CDR2 are SGDLS and YYNGEE. The CDR3 nucleotides are TGTGCCAGCGGCGATATTTTGAACACTGAAGCTTTCTTT. Translation: CASGDILNTEAFF.

The V gene is TRBV6-1, the J gene TRBJ1-5; no clear D. V gave up 1 base and J gave up 6 bases, with 13 bases separating them. CDR3 length equals 15 residues. Per germline, CDR1 MNHNS and CDR2 SASEGT. The CDR3 here is CASSEEWGIGQPQHF. DNA of the CDR3: TGTGCCAGCAGTGAAGAATGGGGAATCGGTCAGCCCCAGCATTTT.

V is TRBV7-6 and J is TRBJ1-2; weak D call: TRBD1 (5 bases). This CDR3 has 13 amino acids. Trimming pared 5 bases from V and 4 bases from J, leaving 11 bases between. Germline-derived CDR1 and CDR2 are SGHVS and FNYEAQ. CDR3 nucleotide sequence: TGTGCCAGCAGCGAAGACAGCCGCTATGGCTACACCTTC. Its protein is CASSEDSRYGYTF. Variable domain in full (rest from reference TRBV7-6 and TRBJ1-2): GAGVSQSPRYKVTKRGQDVALRCDPISGHVSLYWYRQALGQGPEFLTYFNYEAQQDKSGLPNDRFSAERPEGSISTLTIQRTEQRDSAMYRCASSEDSRYGYTFGSGTRLTVV.

The rearrangement links TRBV12-5 to TRBJ1-5, with D perhaps matching TRBD1 (6 bases). Trimming shortened V by 6 bases and J by 5 bases, and 8 bases separated the two germline ends. The CDR3 loop spans 12 amino acids. In germline, CDR1 is LGHNT, CDR2 FRNRAP. DNA for the CDR3: TGTGCTAGTGGACAGGGATATCAGCCCCAGCATTTT. This translates into CASGQGYQPQHF.

This clone was seen more than once but under ten times. The rearrangement joins TRBV7-3 to TRBJ2-5; D call uncertain. Germline V gene data show CDR1 as SGHTA and CDR2 as FQGTGA. V was cut by 5 bases and J by 5 bases, with 12 bases left in between. The CDR3 has 13 residues. The CDR3, as DNA: TGTGCCAGCAGCCGTACTCCCACGGAGACCCAGTACTTC. This translates into CASSRTPTETQYF.

This clone was seen once. The rearrangement links TRBV7-9 to TRBJ1-5; D call uncertain. Trimming took 5 bases from V and 3 from J, leaving 11 bases between them. This CDR3 is 14 amino acids long. Germline CDR1 SEHNR, CDR2 FQNEAQ (reference sequence). The CDR3 region is CASSPTADNQPQHF. The DNA for the CDR3 is TGTGCCAGCAGCCCCACAGCGGACAATCAGCCCCAGCATTTT. The complete variable domain, with remaining parts taken from reference TRBV7-9 and TRBJ1-5, reads DTGVSQNPRHKITKRGQNVTFRCDPISEHNRLYWYRQTLGQGPEFLTYFQNEAQLEKSRLLSDRFSAERPKGSFSTLEIQRTEQGDSAMYLCASSPTADNQPQHFGDGTRLSIL.

V and J are TRBV6-6 and TRBJ1-1; D unresolved. V lost 6 bases, J lost 4 bases, and 15 bases lay in between. The CDR3 contains 14 residues. Per germline, CDR1 MNHNY and CDR2 SVGAGI (reference sequence). The CDR3 loop is CASREYWGGTEAFF. For the CDR3, the DNA is TGTGCCAGCAGGGAGTACTGGGGAGGCACTGAAGCTTTCTTT.

The V gene is TRBV5-4, the J gene TRBJ2-3; no clear D gene. This CDR3 comprises 11 residues. Germline V gene data show CDR1 as SGHNT and CDR2 as YYREEE (reference sequence). The germline V and J ends were trimmed by 3 bases and 12 bases, with 11 bases remaining between them. CDR3 sequence reads: CASSSGSTQYF. CDR3 nucleotide sequence: TGTGCCAGCAGCTCTGGATCGACCCAGTATTTT.

There are a few counts of this clone. The chain employs TRBV7-2 and TRBJ2-7, with D unresolved. CDR1 and CDR2 from the germline V gene are SGHTA and FQGNSA. Trimming stripped 6 bases from V and 5 bases from J, with 8 bases between. The CDR3 runs to 11 residues. Here the CDR3 reads CASSDWDEQYF. For the CDR3, the DNA is TGTGCCAGCAGTGACTGGGACGAGCAGTACTTC.

The chain couples TRBV4-3 to TRBJ1-1; D uncertain. Germline lookup yields CDR1 LGHNA and CDR2 YSLEER. There are 16 residues in the CDR3. V lost 2 bases and J 0 bases, leaving 13 bases between the germline ends. The CDR3 nucleotides are TGCGCCAGCAGCCAAAGTTCGGCGGGTATGAACACTGAAGCTTTCTTT. It translates to CASSQSSAGMNTEAFF.

This clone was seen a few times. The gene calls are TRBV4-2 and TRBJ1-2; no definite D call. From germline, CDR1 is LGHNA and CDR2 YNFKEQ. The CDR3 contains 14 residues. V was clipped by 1 base and J by 0 bases, with 6 bases between them. CDR3 DNA: TGTGCCAGCAGCCAAGTAAGGGCTAACTATGGCTACACCTTC. The encoded protein is CASSQVRANYGYTF.

The chain combines TRBV25-1 with TRBJ1-1; unclear D gene. This CDR3 is 12 amino acids long. Germline CDR1 reads MGHDK; CDR2 reads SYGVNS. V lost 1 base, J lost 5 bases, and 5 bases lay in between. CDR3 region: CASSELGTEAFF. The CDR3 DNA is TGTGCCAGCAGTGAATTGGGAACTGAAGCTTTCTTT.

This rearrangement joins TRBV6-1 to TRBJ1-1; 8 positions match TRBD1. CDR1 MNHNS and CDR2 SASEGT come from the germline V gene. Germline trimming cut 10 bases from V and 0 bases from J; bases unmatched to any gene: 7. The CDR3 runs 14 residues. The CDR3 is CATLTGAMNTEAFF. The CDR3 bases are TGTGCCACCTTGACAGGGGCCATGAACACTGAAGCTTTCTTT.